The 29 T cell receptor beta chains below all came from one sample that was sequenced in a study of blood T cell repertoires in COVID-19. Measured with immunoSEQ multiplex PCR; TCRdb has only the in-frame clones, and not every one. The table shows 100,000 to 150,000 clones, with approximately 68% occurring only once. The sequencing input was peripheral blood. These receptors were taken from a woman aged 70-85 years with acute or convalescent COVID-19.

The rearrangement uses TRBV19 and TRBJ1-4, with D maybe TRBD1 (6 bases). Trimming shortened V by 4 bases and J by 0 bases, and 15 bases separated the two germline ends. From germline, CDR1 is LNHDA and CDR2 SQIVND (reference sequence). CDR3 length: 17 amino acids. The CDR3 spells CASSTRQASATNEKLFF. The DNA for the CDR3 is TGTGCCAGTAGTACCCGACAGGCTTCCGCAACTAATGAAAAACTGTTTTTT. Full variable domain (missing parts from reference TRBV19 and TRBJ1-4): DGGITQSPKYLFRKEGQNVTLSCEQNLNHDAMYWYRQDPGQGLRLIYYSQIVNDFQKGDIAEGYSVSREKKESFPLTVTSAQKNPTAFYLCASSTRQASATNEKLFFGSGTQLSVL.

V usage is TRBV4-3 and J usage is TRBJ1-2, with D possibly being TRBD1 (6 bases). From germline, CDR1 is LGHNA and CDR2 YSLEER. The V end was cut by 3 bases, the J end by 8 bases, with 19 bases between. There are 15 residues in the CDR3. CDR3 nucleotide sequence: TGCGCCAGCAGCCACGGGGGGGCAGTCCCCCAGGGCTACACCTTC. Translating it yields CASSHGGAVPQGYTF.

This clone occurred once. J is TRBJ2-1 and V is TRBV6-1; 7 bases are a match to TRBD2. Germline V lookup: CDR1 MNHNS, CDR2 SASEGT. Unmatched junction bases numbered 5, after V lost 2 bases and J lost 4 bases. CDR3 size: 15 residues. This CDR3 is CASSEFTGGYNEQFF. Here the CDR3 DNA reads TGTGCCAGCAGTGAATTTACGGGAGGATACAATGAGCAGTTCTTC.

On this clone itself: It may be a read error: a sequence one base away is much more abundant. The CDR3 protein is CASSRGQSTEAFF. The CDR3 bases are TGTGCCAGCAGCCGGGGACAGAGCACTGAAGCTTTCTTT. The rearrangement joins TRBV7-3 to TRBJ1-1, with 7 nucleotides matching TRBD1. The germline V gene has CDR1 SGHTA and CDR2 FQGTGA. V was clipped by 5 bases and J by 4 bases; unmatched bases: 4. The CDR3 extends over 13 amino acids.

The chain employs TRBV27 and TRBJ2-7, with D unresolved. CDR1 and CDR2 from the germline V gene are MNHEY and SMNVEV (reference sequence). The CDR3 runs to 13 residues. Trimming took 4 bases from V and 0 from J, leaving 7 bases between them. CDR3 nucleotides: TGTGCCAGCAGTTCCTCACTCTCCTACGAGCAGTACTTC. Its protein is CASSSSLSYEQYF.

This chain connects TRBV7-8 to TRBJ2-1; possible D gene TRBD2, 5 bases. V dropped 5 bases and J dropped 8 bases, with 10 bases sitting between them. The CDR3 has 12 amino acids. Germline lookup yields CDR1 SGHVS and CDR2 FQNEAQ. CDR3 DNA sequence: TGTGCCAGCAGCCGTACGGGATATGAGCAGTTCTTC. As protein: CASSRTGYEQFF.

The chain carries TRBV7-9 and TRBJ1-6; TRBD1 agrees at 12 bases. The CDR3 is 17 residues long. Looked up from germline, CDR1 is SEHNR and CDR2 is FQNEAQ (reference sequence). V gave up 4 bases and J gave up 12 bases; unmatched junction bases: 13. The CDR3 DNA is TGTGCCAGCAGCTCGGGACAGGGGGCGCCTCGCCCTAAACCCCTCCACTTT. This translates into CASSSGQGAPRPKPLHF.

The rearrangement links TRBV25-1 to TRBJ2-5; a weak D match, TRBD1 (7 bases). Trimming pared 6 bases from V and 4 bases from J, leaving 15 bases between. CDR1 and CDR2 from the germline V gene are MGHDK and SYGVNS. This CDR3 comprises 14 residues. The CDR3 is CASSPQGGIETQYF. Here the CDR3 DNA reads TGTGCCAGCAGCCCTCAGGGGGGAATAGAGACCCAGTACTTC.

V is TRBV5-1 and J is TRBJ2-5, with D possibly matching TRBD2 (6 bases). The CDR3 totals 15 residues. Trimming left V 5 bases short and J 5 bases short, with 19 bases between. The germline gives CDR1 SGHRS, CDR2 YFSETQ. This CDR3 reads CASRRSSRESETQYF. The CDR3 DNA reads as TGCGCCAGCAGAAGAAGTTCCCGGGAGAGTGAGACCCAGTACTTC.

The chain links TRBV7-3 to TRBJ1-1, with D uncertain. Trimming left V 3 bases short and J 5 bases short, with 10 bases between. Germline loops: CDR1 SGHTA, CDR2 FQGTGA. The CDR3 consists of 13 residues. CDR3 DNA: TGTGCCAGCAGCTTGTTGATGGAGACTGAAGCTTTCTTT. Encoded protein: CASSLLMETEAFF.

V is TRBV6-5 and J is TRBJ1-4, with 8 nucleotides matching TRBD1. Germline V gene data show CDR1 as MNHEY and CDR2 as SVGAGI. The CDR3 is made up of 16 amino acids. V gave up 0 bases and J gave up 7 bases; unmatched junction bases: 7. DNA for the CDR3: TGTGCCAGCAGTTACTCATCAGGGGGCCGAGGTGAAAAACTGTTTTTT. As protein: CASSYSSGGRGEKLFF.

This chain joins TRBV5-1 and TRBJ2-5; D might be TRBD1 (6 bases). CDR1 and CDR2 (germline): SGHRS, YFSETQ. The CDR3 is made up of 13 amino acids. The germline V and J ends were trimmed by 5 bases and 4 bases, with 12 bases remaining between them. DNA of the CDR3: TGCGCCAGCAGAGACATAGGGGGAGAGACCCAGTACTTC. Protein: CASRDIGGETQYF.

The chain joins TRBV9 to TRBJ2-3; 7 bases align to TRBD1. The V gene's germline CDR1 is SGDLS and CDR2 YYNGEE. The CDR3 totals 16 residues. V gave up 4 bases and J gave up 0 bases; unmatched junction bases: 8. In nucleotides, the CDR3 is TGTGCCAGCAGCCAGTCCGGGACAGTGAGCACAGATACGCAGTATTTT. Residues: CASSQSGTVSTDTQYF.

In its sample, this clone was seen once. The DNA of the CDR3 is TGTGCCAGCAGCTTACTGGCAGGGGTGGGCACTGAAGCTTTCTTT. Protein: CASSLLAGVGTEAFF. This chain links TRBV11-2 with TRBJ1-1, with TRBD1 as a possible D gene (6 bases). The V gene lost 2 bases and the J gene lost 4 bases, with 14 bases spanning the gap. The CDR3 is made up of 15 amino acids. CDR1 and CDR2 (germline): SGHAT, FQNNGV. The variable domain in full, with the rest retrieved from reference TRBV11-2 and TRBJ1-1, is EAGVAQSPRYKIIEKRQSVAFWCNPISGHATLYWYQQILGQGPKLLIQFQNNGVVDDSQLPKDRFSAERLKGVDSTLKIQPAKLEDSAVYLCASSLLAGVGTEAFFGQGTRLTVV.

The rearrangement uses TRBV5-1 and TRBJ2-5, with D tentatively TRBD1 (6 bases). Per germline, CDR1 SGHRS and CDR2 YFSETQ. This CDR3 is built from 15 residues. Trimming took off 0 bases at V and 5 bases at J, with 14 bases between the two ends. In DNA form, the CDR3 reads TGCGCCAGCAGCTTGGTTTCAGGGGAAGGTGAGACCCAGTACTTC. Protein sequence: CASSLVSGEGETQYF. Using reference TRBV5-1 and TRBJ2-5 for the parts outside the CDR3, the full variable domain is KAGVTQTPRYLIKTRGQQVTLSCSPISGHRSVSWYQQTPGQGLQFLFEYFSETQRNKGNFPGRFSGRQFSNSRSEMNVSTLELGDSALYLCASSLVSGEGETQYFGPGTRLLVL.

The chain's CDR3 is CASSGGGDEKLFF. The CDR3 DNA is TGTGCCAGCAGTGGGGGGGGCGATGAAAAACTGTTTTTT. The V call is TRBV25-1, the J call TRBJ1-4, with D maybe TRBD1 (6 bases). The germline V gene encodes CDR1 MGHDK and CDR2 SYGVNS. Trimming removed 4 bases from V and 6 bases from J, with 9 bases in between. The length of the CDR3 is 13 residues.

J is TRBJ2-3 and V is TRBV4-1, with a possible D match to TRBD2 (6 bases). V lost 3 bases, J lost 4 bases, and 11 bases lay in between. Germline V CDR1 and CDR2: MGHRA, YSYEKL. This CDR3 has 14 residues. The CDR3 sequence is CASSQGRGADTQYF. Here the CDR3 DNA reads TGCGCCAGCAGCCAGGGGCGCGGGGCAGATACGCAGTATTTT.

The chain uses TRBV11-3 and TRBJ2-3; 15 bases match TRBD2. The CDR3 is made up of 16 amino acids. With 5 bases clipped from V and 8 bases from J, the junction kept 8 bases outside the gene matches. Germline loops: CDR1 SGHNT, CDR2 YENEEA. The CDR3 loop reads CASSTRTSGRDGTQYF. Written as DNA, the CDR3 is TGTGCCAGCAGCACCCGGACTAGCGGGAGGGATGGTACGCAGTATTTT.

This clone was counted only a few times. This sequence joins TRBV28 and TRBJ1-2, with 11 bases matching TRBD1. CDR1 and CDR2 (germline): MDHEN, SYDVKM. The J segment lost 7 bases and the V segment lost 5 bases, leaving 15 bases of the junction unmatched. The length of the CDR3 is 17 residues. The CDR3 sequence: CASSPPGTGGSLSGYTF. CDR3 DNA sequence: TGTGCCAGCAGTCCCCCTGGGACAGGGGGGAGCCTGAGTGGCTACACCTTC.

The chain uses TRBV6-5 and TRBJ2-1, with 16 bases identical to TRBD2. The V and J ends lost 0 bases and 8 bases, in that order; junction bases with no gene match: 1. The CDR3 loop spans 16 amino acids. Germline-derived CDR1 and CDR2 are MNHEY and SVGAGI. The CDR3 loop is CASSYSGLAGGYEQFF. The CDR3 DNA reads TGTGCCAGCAGTTACTCGGGACTAGCGGGGGGGTATGAGCAGTTCTTC.

V usage is TRBV9 and J usage is TRBJ1-2; D not certain. Deletions cut 4 bases from V and 4 bases from J, with 11 bases between. This CDR3 comprises 13 residues. Germline V gives CDR1 SGDLS, CDR2 YYNGEE. The CDR3 DNA reads as TGTGCCAGCAGCCCGCAGGCTCTCTATGGCTACACCTTC. It is translated as CASSPQALYGYTF.

This clone was seen a few times. The rearrangement uses TRBV5-6 and TRBJ1-1; TRBD1 matches at 8 bases. V lost 4 bases, J lost 0 bases, and 5 bases stayed unmatched. The CDR3 consists of 15 residues. Germline V gives CDR1 SGHDT, CDR2 YYEEEE. CDR3 in amino acids: CASSPSTGVNTEAFF. The CDR3 coding sequence is TGTGCCAGCAGCCCGTCGACAGGGGTGAACACTGAAGCTTTCTTT.

The chain carries TRBV19 and TRBJ2-5, with 7 nucleotides matching TRBD1. V shed 6 bases, J shed 2 bases, and the junction held 9 bases outside the gene matches. This CDR3 contains 15 residues. The germline gives CDR1 LNHDA, CDR2 SQIVND (reference sequence). The CDR3 nucleotides read TGTGCCAGTAGCGACGGTCCAGGGGGTCAAGAGACCCAGTACTTC. It specifies CASSDGPGGQETQYF.

This clone was seen only a few times. The chain links TRBV6-6 to TRBJ2-7; D is possibly TRBD2 (6 bases). V gave up 5 bases and J gave up 2 bases, with 13 bases separating them. The CDR3 is 14 amino acids. Germline V gene sequence: CDR1 MNHNY, CDR2 SVGAGI (reference sequence). The CDR3 spells CASSQVGGTYEQYF. CDR3 coding DNA: TGTGCCAGCAGTCAAGTGGGGGGAACCTACGAGCAGTACTTC.

With respect to this clone: A much larger clone lies a single base off, so this may be a read error. Other DNA sequences in the sample encode the same CDR3. The chain couples TRBV28 to TRBJ1-2; D perhaps matches TRBD1 (6 bases). The CDR3 totals 13 residues. Germline values: CDR1 MDHEN, CDR2 SYDVKM. Trimming took off 4 bases at V and 3 bases at J, with 9 bases between the two ends. CDR3 DNA: TGTGCCAGCAGTTCAGGGGCTCACTATGGCTACACCTTC. Its translation: CASSSGAHYGYTF.

Only a few counts were recorded for this clone. The chain combines TRBV6-5 with TRBJ1-6, with a weak D call TRBD1 (5 bases). V gave up 9 bases and J gave up 7 bases, with 19 bases separating them. The CDR3 sequence is 15 residues long. The germline V gene encodes CDR1 MNHEY and CDR2 SVGAGI. The chain's CDR3 is CASTTEPKPNSPLHF. CDR3 sequence (DNA): TGTGCCAGTACGACAGAGCCCAAGCCAAATTCACCCCTCCACTTT.

This chain joins TRBV28 and TRBJ2-1; 7 bases agree with TRBD2. CDR3 length equals 15 residues. From germline, CDR1 is MDHEN and CDR2 SYDVKM. V trimming: 5 bases; J trimming: 6 bases; junction bases outside the gene matches: 10. The CDR3 DNA follows: TGTGCCAGCAGTCCTACTAGCGCCAGAAGCAATGAGCAGTTCTTC. Encoded protein: CASSPTSARSNEQFF.

The J gene is TRBJ2-1, the V gene TRBV20-1; no reliable D call. V shed 3 bases and J shed 7 bases, with 13 bases lying between them. Germline CDR1 and CDR2: DFQATT and SNEGSKA (reference sequence). The CDR3 covers 13 residues. The CDR3 DNA reads TGCAGTGCTAGTGAGAATGCGTGGAATGAGCAGTTCTTC. Its protein is CSASENAWNEQFF.

This clone showed up just a few times. The rearrangement links TRBV3-1 (or the pseudogene TRBV3-2) to TRBJ2-2, with D maybe TRBD1 (5 bases). The CDR3 extends over 17 amino acids. V was trimmed by 4 bases and J by 4 bases, leaving 19 bases between them. Germline assignment: CDR1 LGHDT and CDR2 YNNKEL (reference sequence). This CDR3 reads CASSPFSRGSFTGELFF. Written as DNA, the CDR3 is TGTGCCAGCAGCCCTTTCTCTAGGGGATCGTTCACCGGGGAGCTGTTTTTT.